Listed here are 5 T cell receptor beta chains from one sample, sequenced in a study of T cells in Graves' hyperthyroidism and ophthalmopathy. Template material for amplifying TCR beta CDR3 regions consisted of RNA transcripts. The HTBI primer set served for first-round RT-PCR of the TCR CDR3. TCRdb passed the multiplex PCR reads through MiXCR, listing each CDR3 protein once. The table lists roughly 600,000 distinct CDR3 sequences, about 14% of them singletons. The sample consisted of blood. These receptors were taken from a woman in her forties or fifties with Graves' ophthalmopathy.

This clonotype came up many times. The rearrangement links TRBV5-1 to TRBJ2-3; 11 nucleotides align to TRBD2. CDR1 SGHRS and CDR2 YFSETQ come from the germline V gene. The CDR3 contains 16 residues. Trimming cost V 5 bases and J 6 bases; bases outside gene matches: 11. Written as DNA, the CDR3 is TGCGCCAGCAGTCAGACTAGCGGGACGAAGGGTGATACGCAGTATTTT. It yields the protein CASSQTSGTKGDTQYF.

The chain links TRBV28 to TRBJ1-5; 8 bases map to TRBD1. From germline, CDR1 is MDHEN and CDR2 SYDVKM. CDR3 length: 15 amino acids. V shed 2 bases and J 7 bases; nucleotides not matched to a gene: 7. CDR3 coding DNA: TGTGCCAGCAGTTTAATTACAGGGGGATTGCAGCCCCAGCATTTT. Translated: CASSLITGGLQPQHF.

The V call is TRBV7-6, the J call TRBJ2-5; 8 positions match TRBD2. Germline-derived CDR1 and CDR2 are SGHVS and FNYEAQ. V lost 0 bases to trimming and J lost 0 bases; unmatched junction nucleotides: 9. This CDR3 has 18 residues. The CDR3 loop reads CASSLAGVAGPYQETQYF. The CDR3, as DNA: TGTGCCAGCAGCTTAGCAGGGGTAGCGGGACCGTACCAAGAGACCCAGTACTTC.

This clonotype was counted many times. The V call is TRBV5-8, the J call TRBJ2-5, with TRBD2 as a possible D gene (6 bases). The CDR3 runs to 14 residues. Per the germline V gene, CDR1 is SGHTS and CDR2 is YDEGEE. With 4 bases removed from V and 2 bases from J, the gap between germline ends came to 12 bases. The CDR3: CASSIGTLQETQYF. CDR3 DNA sequence: TGTGCCAGCAGCATCGGGACTTTACAAGAGACCCAGTACTTC. The full variable domain, rest sourced from reference TRBV5-8 and TRBJ2-5, is EAGVTQSPTHLIKTRGQQATLRCSPISGHTSVYWYQQALGLGLQFLLWYDEGEERNRGNFPPRFSGRQFPNYSSELNVNALELEDSALYLCASSIGTLQETQYFGPGTRLLVL.

This clonotype came up a few times. The chain is built from TRBV6-1 and TRBJ2-7; D gene unclear. The CDR3 covers 14 residues. CDR1 and CDR2 (germline): MNHNS, SASEGT. V was cut by 6 bases and J by 0 bases, with 12 bases left in between. DNA for the CDR3: TGTGCCAGCAGCCCGCAGGCAAGCTCCTACGAGCAGTACTTC. It encodes CASSPQASSYEQYF.